This TCR beta chain stems from a study of blood T cell repertoires in COVID-19. Background on the study: Whether acute or convalescent, the COVID-19 samples came from the United States, Italy and Spain. Nucleic acid was either cDNA or gDNA, and it came from T cells, B-cell-depleted T cells, or PBMCs.

Under the authors' procedure: Amplified reference gene primers provided the basis for estimating nucleated cell counts. The protocol was immunoSEQ multiplex PCR, while the TCRdb copy is restricted to in-frame clones and leaves out a portion. The V and J calls and clone size were taken over from that table, and D and trimming were inferred from the DNA. The data contain more than 95,000 clones, approximately 90% of them singletons. The CDR3 contains 17 residues. Trimming took 0 bases from V and 11 from J; bases not matched to a gene: 12. The germline V gene encodes CDR1 KGHDR and CDR2 SFDVKD. The chain has TRBV24-1 and TRBJ2-3; 11 nucleotides line up with TRBD2. Material for sequencing was peripheral blood. This clonotype was sampled from a man in his fifties in a cohort sampled during active COVID-19. The CDR3 here is CATSDLPPGLAGGLQYF. The CDR3 coding sequence is TGTGCCACCAGTGATTTGCCCCCGGGGCTAGCGGGGGGCCTGCAGTATTTT.